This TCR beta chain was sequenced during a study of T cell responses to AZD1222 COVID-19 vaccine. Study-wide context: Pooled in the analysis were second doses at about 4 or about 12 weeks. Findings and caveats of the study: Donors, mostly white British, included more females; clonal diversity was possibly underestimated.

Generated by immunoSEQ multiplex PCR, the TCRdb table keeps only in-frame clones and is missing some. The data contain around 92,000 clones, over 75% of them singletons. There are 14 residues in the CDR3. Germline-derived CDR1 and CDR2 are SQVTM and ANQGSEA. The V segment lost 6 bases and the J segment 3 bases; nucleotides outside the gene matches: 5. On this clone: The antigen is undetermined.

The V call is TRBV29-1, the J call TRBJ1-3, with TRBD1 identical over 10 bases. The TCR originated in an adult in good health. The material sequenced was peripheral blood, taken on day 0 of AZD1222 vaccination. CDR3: CSVGQGINGNTIYF. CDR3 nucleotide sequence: TGCAGCGTGGGACAGGGGATCAATGGAAACACCATATATTTT. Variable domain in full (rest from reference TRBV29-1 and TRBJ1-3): SAVISQKPSRDICQRGTSLTIQCQVDSQVTMMFWYRQQPGQSLTLIATANQGSEATYESGFVIDKFPISRPNLTFSTLTVSNMSPEDSSIYLCSVGQGINGNTIYFGEGSWLTVV.